This passage covers 5 T cell receptor beta chains from one sample sequenced in a study of T cells in tuberculosis. Here immunoSEQ multiplex PCR was the method, and the copy in TCRdb shows in-frame clones only, minus some. The sample lists 45,000 or so clones; approximately 95% were seen once. The sample comprised PBMCs. The receptor source for this set is a donor aged 5-35 years with latent tuberculosis or without tuberculosis infection.

The rearrangement links TRBV30 to TRBJ1-4, with D possibly TRBD1 on 5 matching bases. There are 13 residues in the CDR3. Trimming took 3 bases from V and 8 from J, leaving 13 bases between them. From germline, CDR1 is GTSNPN and CDR2 SVGIG (reference sequence). CDR3 sequence: CAWRAGVREKLFF. The CDR3, as DNA: TGTGCCTGGAGAGCGGGGGTGCGAGAAAAACTGTTTTTT.

The CDR3 is CASSQVPNRVGEQYF. The CDR3 region has the DNA TGTGCCAGCAGCCAAGTTCCCAACAGGGTCGGTGAGCAGTACTTC. V and J are TRBV14 and TRBJ2-7, with D possibly TRBD1 on 6 matching bases. CDR1 is SGHDN, CDR2 FVKESK, per germline. The CDR3 is 15 residues long. V lost 1 base and J lost 7, with 17 bases in between. Full variable domain (missing parts from reference TRBV14 and TRBJ2-7): EAGVTQFPSHSVIEKGQTVTLRCDPISGHDNLYWYRRVMGKEIKFLLHFVKESKQDESGMPNNRFLAERTGGTYSTLKVQPAELEDSGVYFCASSQVPNRVGEQYFGPGTRLTVT.

V gene TRBV28 combines with J gene TRBJ2-7, with D possibly matching TRBD1 (5 bases). V was shortened by 6 bases and J by 6 bases, with 9 bases between the two germline ends. The CDR3 sequence is 11 residues long. Per germline, CDR1 MDHEN and CDR2 SYDVKM. The CDR3 protein is CASSPGLEQYF. The CDR3 coding sequence is TGTGCCAGCAGCCCAGGGCTCGAGCAGTACTTC.

Written as DNA, the CDR3 is TGTGCCAGCAGCCCACAGGGGAATGATCAGCCCCAGCATTTT. Residues: CASSPQGNDQPQHF. This sequence joins TRBV7-8 and TRBJ1-5; 7 bases match TRBD1. J lost 5 bases, V lost 5 bases, and 6 bases had no gene match. The germline gives CDR1 SGHVS, CDR2 FQNEAQ. The CDR3 totals 14 residues.

The CDR3 loop is CASINSQGYTF. Written as DNA, the CDR3 is TGTGCCAGCATCAACAGTCAGGGCTACACCTTC. This chain uses TRBV6-6 with TRBJ1-2; unclear D gene. Trimming took 7 bases from V and 8 from J, leaving 11 bases between them. CDR1 is MNHNY and CDR2 is SVGAGI in the germline V gene (reference sequence). The CDR3 has 11 residues.